Below, 24 T cell receptor beta chains from the same sample are listed, as sequenced in a study of chemoradiotherapy in HPV16-positive cancers. Assay: immunoSEQ multiplex PCR; the TCRdb copy retains only in-frame clones and omits some. The sample records thousands of clones, more than 80% being singletons. The sample here was tumor tissue, taken from a patient who underwent chemoradiotherapy. These receptors all stem from a human donor with HPV-associated anogenital cancer.

V usage is TRBV7-9 and J usage is TRBJ2-1; 10 nucleotides align to TRBD1. V lost 5 bases to trimming and J lost 0 bases; unmatched junction nucleotides: 13. Germline V gene data show CDR1 as SEHNR and CDR2 as FQNEAQ (reference sequence). This CDR3 contains 19 residues. The chain's CDR3 is CASSADRGQGVSSYNEQFF. CDR3 DNA: TGTGCCAGCAGCGCCGACAGGGGGCAGGGGGTGAGCTCCTACAATGAGCAGTTCTTC. Looking up the rest from reference TRBV7-9 and TRBJ2-1 gives the full variable domain: DTGVSQNPRHKITKRGQNVTFRCDPISEHNRLYWYRQTLGQGPEFLTYFQNEAQLEKSRLLSDRFSAERPKGSFSTLEIQRTEQGDSAMYLCASSADRGQGVSSYNEQFFGPGTRLTVL.

This chain links TRBV7-2 with TRBJ2-3; no definite D call. The CDR3 is made up of 13 amino acids. V lost 3 bases and J lost 2, with 6 bases in between. CDR1 is SGHTA and CDR2 is FQGNSA in the germline V gene. The CDR3 sequence is CASSLDHTDTQYF. The CDR3 nucleotides are TGTGCCAGCAGCTTGGACCACACAGATACGCAGTATTTT.

The rearrangement joins TRBV6-5 to TRBJ2-1; 9 nucleotides agree with TRBD2. The ends lost 4 bases at V and 2 bases at J; junction bases unmatched: 6. The CDR3 has 16 amino acids. The germline gives CDR1 MNHEY, CDR2 SVGAGI. The CDR3 coding sequence is TGTGCCAGCAGTTCCCTTAGCGGGGGCCCCTACAATGAGCAGTTCTTC. Translation: CASSSLSGGPYNEQFF.

This clone showed up just once. The chain has TRBV21-1 and TRBJ2-7; the table assigns TRBD1, which was not confirmed against the DNA. TRBV21-1 is a documented pseudogene. The CDR3 contains 14 residues. The CDR3 bases are TGTGCCAGCAGCAAACAGGGGGCCGTGAACGAGCAGTACTTC. It is translated as CASSKQGAVNEQYF.

This clone was seen a handful of times. The chain carries TRBV7-8 and TRBJ1-1; TRBD1 matches 11 bases. The J segment lost 1 base and the V segment lost 3 bases, leaving 4 bases of the junction unmatched. The germline V gene encodes CDR1 SGHVS and CDR2 FQNEAQ. This CDR3 is built from 16 residues. The CDR3: CASSFGQGAANTEAFF. The CDR3 region has the DNA TGTGCCAGCAGCTTTGGACAGGGGGCGGCGAACACTGAAGCTTTCTTT.

The CDR3 DNA follows: TGTGCCAGCAGTTCGACAGGGGGCGTCGAGACCCAGTACTTC. Amino acids: CASSSTGGVETQYF. The chain has TRBV27 and TRBJ2-5; 10 nucleotides agree with TRBD1. The CDR3 extends over 14 amino acids. V lost 4 bases to trimming and J lost 5 bases; unmatched junction nucleotides: 4. Germline-derived CDR1 and CDR2 are MNHEY and SMNVEV (reference sequence).

The chain links TRBV7-9 to TRBJ1-2; the D is unclear. Germline V gene lookup returns CDR1 SEHNR and CDR2 FQNEAQ (reference sequence). The germline V and J ends were trimmed by 5 bases and 6 bases, with 19 bases remaining between them. The CDR3 consists of 15 residues. The CDR3 spells CASSARQDNQDGYTF. The CDR3 nucleotides are TGTGCCAGCAGCGCCCGCCAAGACAATCAGGATGGCTACACCTTC.

The gene calls are TRBV6-1 and TRBJ1-1; D is unclear. Deletions cut 1 base from V and 0 bases from J, with 6 bases between. Per the germline V gene, CDR1 is MNHNS and CDR2 is SASEGT. This CDR3 has 14 amino acids. This CDR3 is CASSEVVMNTEAFF. The CDR3 nucleotides read TGTGCCAGCAGTGAAGTCGTTATGAACACTGAAGCTTTCTTT.

The chain links TRBV28 to TRBJ2-1, with 9 bases fitting TRBD2. V trimming: 3 bases; J trimming: 0 bases; junction bases outside the gene matches: 9. Germline values: CDR1 MDHEN, CDR2 SYDVKM. CDR3 size: 18 residues. This CDR3 reads CASSLGLAGTSSYNEQFF. DNA of the CDR3: TGTGCCAGCAGTTTGGGGCTAGCGGGAACGAGCTCCTACAATGAGCAGTTCTTC. The complete variable domain, with remaining parts taken from reference TRBV28 and TRBJ2-1, reads DVKVTQSSRYLVKRTGEKVFLECVQDMDHENMFWYRQDPGLGLRLIYFSYDVKMKEKGDIPEGYSVSREKKERFSLILESASTNQTSMYLCASSLGLAGTSSYNEQFFGPGTRLTVL.

This sequence joins TRBV9 and TRBJ2-4; weak D call: TRBD2 (6 bases). CDR1 is SGDLS and CDR2 is YYNGEE in the germline V gene. The CDR3 sequence is 14 residues long. V was clipped by 3 bases and J by 4 bases, with 11 bases between them. The CDR3 loop reads CASSEGLRKNIQYF. The CDR3 DNA reads TGTGCCAGCAGCGAGGGACTGCGAAAAAACATTCAGTACTTC.

The V and J genes are TRBV14 and TRBJ2-7; weak D call: TRBD1 (6 bases). This CDR3 comprises 15 residues. The germline gives CDR1 SGHDN, CDR2 FVKESK. V shed 1 base and J shed 2 bases, with 12 bases lying between them. DNA for the CDR3: TGTGCCAGCAGCCAAGTAGGGGGTTACGCCTACGAGCAGTACTTC. Protein product: CASSQVGGYAYEQYF.

The genes are TRBV11-3 and TRBJ2-2, with a possible D match to TRBD1 (6 bases). Per germline, CDR1 SGHNT and CDR2 YENEEA. The CDR3 consists of 18 residues. Trimming stripped 3 bases from V and 4 bases from J, with 21 bases between. CDR3 coding DNA: TGTGCCAGCAGCTTCTTGCCGGGACAAATGTTTAGCACCGGGGAGCTGTTTTTT. This codes for CASSFLPGQMFSTGELFF.

The J gene is TRBJ1-3, the V gene TRBV14; D unresolved. Trimming stripped 6 bases from V and 0 bases from J, with 3 bases between. The germline V gene encodes CDR1 SGHDN and CDR2 FVKESK. The length of the CDR3 is 12 residues. The CDR3: CASRFSGNTIYF. CDR3 nucleotides: TGTGCCAGCAGGTTCTCTGGAAACACCATATATTTT.

This clone was counted between two and nine times. This chain joins TRBV5-1 and TRBJ1-5, with a tentative D call TRBD1 (5 bases). Trimming cost V 0 bases and J 4 bases, with 11 bases left between them. Germline V lookup: CDR1 SGHRS, CDR2 YFSETQ. The CDR3 is made up of 15 amino acids. The chain's CDR3 is CASSLEVGGNQPQHF. The CDR3 DNA follows: TGCGCCAGCAGCTTGGAGGTCGGGGGGAATCAGCCCCAGCATTTT.

V usage is TRBV29-1 and J usage is TRBJ2-7; D is possibly TRBD2 (5 bases). V was trimmed by 5 bases and J by 1 base, leaving 12 bases between them. Looked up from germline, CDR1 is SQVTM and CDR2 is ANQGSEA. The CDR3 covers 13 residues. For the CDR3, the DNA is TGCAGCGTTCGACCCCCGGGGTCCTACGAGCAGTACTTC. It translates to CSVRPPGSYEQYF.

This chain uses TRBV5-5 with TRBJ2-2; D gene unclear. This CDR3 contains 12 residues. Looked up from germline, CDR1 is SGHKS and CDR2 is YYEKEE (reference sequence). V dropped 6 bases and J dropped 7 bases, with 10 bases sitting between them. The CDR3 reads CASTGSLGELFF. CDR3 nucleotides: TGTGCCAGCACCGGGTCACTCGGGGAGCTGTTTTTT.

This chain connects TRBV4-3 to TRBJ2-3; 9 nucleotides agree with TRBD2. The CDR3 sequence is 17 residues long. The J segment lost 3 bases and the V segment lost 4 bases, leaving 11 bases of the junction unmatched. Germline CDR1 is LGHNA and CDR2 is YSLEER. The DNA of the CDR3 is TGCGCCAGCAGCCTGGAGGCTGGCGGGGGGGGGACAGATACGCAGTATTTT. Amino acid sequence: CASSLEAGGGGTDTQYF.

The J gene is TRBJ1-5, the V gene TRBV27, with D tentatively TRBD1 (6 bases). Germline V CDR1 and CDR2: MNHEY, SMNVEV (reference sequence). CDR3 length: 16 residues. Trimming took 8 bases from V and 8 from J, leaving 25 bases between them. Here the CDR3 reads CASSHTSAGQIEPQHF. CDR3 nucleotide sequence: TGTGCCAGCTCTCATACTTCAGCCGGACAGATCGAGCCCCAGCATTTT.

The CDR3 loop is CASSQVSLGQGLGTDTQYF. The CDR3 DNA follows: TGCGCCAGCAGCCAAGTCTCCCTAGGACAGGGGCTTGGAACAGATACGCAGTATTTT. This chain links TRBV4-3 with TRBJ2-3; 9 positions match TRBD1. J was trimmed by 3 bases and V by 1 base; bases with no gene match: 14. CDR3 length equals 19 residues. Germline loops: CDR1 LGHNA, CDR2 YSLEER.

The chain couples TRBV14 to TRBJ2-7, with D possibly TRBD1 on 6 matching bases. V gave up 3 bases and J gave up 3 bases, with 18 bases separating them. Looked up from germline, CDR1 is SGHDN and CDR2 is FVKESK. The CDR3 loop spans 16 amino acids. The CDR3 protein is CASSQRGGTFNYEQYF. The CDR3 nucleotides are TGTGCCAGCAGCCAGAGAGGGGGTACGTTTAACTACGAGCAGTACTTC.

This sequence joins TRBV30 and TRBJ1-4; TRBD1 matches 7 bases. Germline lookup yields CDR1 GTSNPN and CDR2 SVGIG (reference sequence). CDR3 length: 15 residues. With V trimmed by 3 bases and J by 5 bases, 9 bases remained unmatched. CDR3 loop: CAWRAAGTVNEKLFF. The CDR3, as DNA: TGTGCCTGGAGAGCCGCCGGGACAGTCAATGAAAAACTGTTTTTT.

This clone occurred a few times. V gene TRBV6-5 combines with J gene TRBJ1-2; 7 bases line up with TRBD1. Trimming took 0 bases from V and 6 from J; bases not matched to a gene: 7. This CDR3 is 15 amino acids long. Germline V gene sequence: CDR1 MNHEY, CDR2 SVGAGI. This CDR3 is CASSYSSTGDDGYTF. The CDR3 DNA is TGTGCCAGCAGTTACTCGAGCACAGGGGACGATGGCTACACCTTC.

The gene calls are TRBV11-1 and TRBJ2-3, with TRBD2 matching 7 bases. The CDR3 extends over 16 amino acids. V dropped 5 bases and J dropped 0; count of bases not matched to a gene: 8. The V gene's germline CDR1 is SGHAT and CDR2 FQDESV (reference sequence). This chain's CDR3 is CASSPSGTTSTDTQYF. The DNA for the CDR3 is TGTGCCAGCAGCCCTTCCGGGACTACCAGCACAGATACGCAGTATTTT.

The chain uses TRBV28 and TRBJ2-7; 7 positions agree with TRBD2. The length of the CDR3 is 14 residues. From germline, CDR1 is MDHEN and CDR2 SYDVKM. V dropped 2 bases and J dropped 6; count of bases not matched to a gene: 7. CDR3 DNA: TGTGCCAGCAGTTTAAGCGGGAACTCCGGCGAGCAGTACTTC. It specifies CASSLSGNSGEQYF. The full variable domain, rest sourced from reference TRBV28 and TRBJ2-7, is DVKVTQSSRYLVKRTGEKVFLECVQDMDHENMFWYRQDPGLGLRLIYFSYDVKMKEKGDIPEGYSVSREKKERFSLILESASTNQTSMYLCASSLSGNSGEQYFGPGTRLTVT.